Below, 8 T cell receptor beta chains from the same sample are listed, as sequenced in a study of blood T cell repertoires in COVID-19. The table came from immunoSEQ multiplex PCR; TCRdb's copy has only in-frame clones and leaves some out. Of around 200,000 clones listed, 70% to 90% were seen once; the top ten hold 4.9%. Material for sequencing was peripheral blood. The receptors originated from a woman of 80 years or more with acute or convalescent COVID-19.

As for this clone: Other DNA sequences within the sample encode an identical CDR3. The chain couples TRBV6-5 to TRBJ2-7; possibly TRBD2 for D (6 bases). Germline V gene sequence: CDR1 MNHEY, CDR2 SVGAGI. Trimming shortened V by 2 bases and J by 4 bases, and 12 bases separated the two germline ends. The CDR3 extends over 14 amino acids. The CDR3 DNA reads as TGTGCCAGCAGTTACGGCACGGGGGTATACGAGCAGTACTTC. This translates into CASSYGTGVYEQYF.

This clone was observed a single time. The gene calls are TRBV7-3 and TRBJ2-1; TRBD2 matches at 13 bases. With 5 bases clipped from V and 7 bases from J, the junction kept 11 bases outside the gene matches. CDR3 length: 17 residues. Germline loops: CDR1 SGHTA, CDR2 FQGTGA. The CDR3 region has the DNA TGTGCCAGCAGCAGCCAAGCCCGGACTAGCGGGAGTAATGAGCAGTTCTTC. Protein: CASSSQARTSGSNEQFF.

The rearrangement links TRBV6-1 to TRBJ2-3, with 9 bases lining up with TRBD1. Unmatched junction bases numbered 15, after V lost 4 bases and J lost 1 base. CDR1 and CDR2 (germline): MNHNS, SASEGT. The CDR3 is made up of 19 amino acids. CDR3 DNA: TGTGCCAGCAGTGCTTTCTCCGGGACAGGGAGTCTAGGCACAGATACGCAGTATTTT. Its translation: CASSAFSGTGSLGTDTQYF.

The chain links TRBV11-2 to TRBJ2-7; D gene ambiguous. Germline V gene data show CDR1 as SGHAT and CDR2 as FQNNGV. This CDR3 contains 13 residues. The V and J ends lost 1 base and 0 bases respectively, with 4 bases between them. The CDR3 here is CASSLGISYEQYF. For the CDR3, the DNA is TGTGCCAGCAGCTTAGGTATCTCCTACGAGCAGTACTTC.

The chain couples TRBV7-2 to TRBJ2-1, with TRBD2 matching 10 bases. J gave up 4 bases and V 3 bases, and 3 bases lay outside the gene matches. CDR1 is SGHTA, CDR2 FQGNSA, per germline. The CDR3 is made up of 15 amino acids. In DNA form, the CDR3 reads TGTGCCAGCAGCTTTGGACTAGCGGAATACAATGAGCAGTTCTTC. This encodes CASSFGLAEYNEQFF.

The chain is built from TRBV19 and TRBJ2-7; possible D gene TRBD2, 5 bases. The DNA end is more similar to TRBJ2-1, so the J call may be wrong. Germline V lookup: CDR1 LNHDA, CDR2 SQIVND (reference sequence). This CDR3 comprises 15 residues. CDR3 in amino acids: CASSISGVPYNEQFF. The CDR3 region has the DNA TGTGCCAGTAGTATCTCCGGGGTACCCTACAATGAGCAGTTCTTC.

The V call is TRBV30, the J call TRBJ2-7, with 10 bases matching TRBD1. The CDR3 is made up of 16 amino acids. After removal of 0 bases from V and 5 bases from J, the junction contained 10 bases not matched to a gene. Germline loops: CDR1 GTSNPN, CDR2 SVGIG (reference sequence). The CDR3 spells CAWSVGRQGAPHEQYF. The CDR3 DNA is TGTGCCTGGAGTGTAGGCCGACAGGGGGCGCCCCACGAGCAGTACTTC.

The chain combines TRBV27 with TRBJ2-3; 9 bases match TRBD2. The V segment lost 3 bases and the J segment 2 bases; nucleotides outside the gene matches: 6. Germline V lookup: CDR1 MNHEY, CDR2 SMNVEV (reference sequence). This CDR3 region has 16 residues. The CDR3 nucleotides read TGTGCCAGCAGTTTGTACCCTAGCGGGGTCACAGATACGCAGTATTTT. Amino acid sequence: CASSLYPSGVTDTQYF.